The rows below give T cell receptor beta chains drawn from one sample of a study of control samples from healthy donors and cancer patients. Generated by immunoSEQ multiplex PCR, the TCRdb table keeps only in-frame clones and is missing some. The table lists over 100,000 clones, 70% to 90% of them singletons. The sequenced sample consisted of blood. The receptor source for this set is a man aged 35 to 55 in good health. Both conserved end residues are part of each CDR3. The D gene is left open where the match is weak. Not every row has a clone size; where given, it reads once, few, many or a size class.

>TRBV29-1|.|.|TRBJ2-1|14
CSVEDNPGYNEQFF
TGCAGCGTTGAAGATAATCCTGGATACAATGAGCAGTTCTTC
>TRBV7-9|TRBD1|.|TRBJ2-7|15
CASSLGQGANYEQYF
TGTGCCAGCAGCTTGGGACAGGGGGCAAATTACGAGCAGTACTTC
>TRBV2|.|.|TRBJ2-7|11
CASSPYYEQYF
TGTGCCAGCAGTCCTTACTACGAGCAGTACTTC
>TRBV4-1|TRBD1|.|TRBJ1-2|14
CASSQVRDSYGYTF
TGCGCCAGCAGCCAAGTCCGGGACAGCTATGGCTACACCTTC
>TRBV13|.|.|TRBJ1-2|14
CASSLEYRNYGYTF
TGTGCCAGCAGCTTAGAGTACAGGAACTATGGCTACACCTTC
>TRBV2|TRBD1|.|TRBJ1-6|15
CASSERGGSNSPLHF
TGTGCCAGCAGTGAAAGAGGGGGCTCTAATTCACCCCTCCACTTT
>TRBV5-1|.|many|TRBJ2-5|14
CASSFWSKEETQYF
TGCGCCAGCAGCTTTTGGAGCAAGGAAGAGACCCAGTACTTC
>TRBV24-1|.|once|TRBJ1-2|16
CATSDLKTGPEQGYTF
TGTGCCACCAGTGATTTGAAGACAGGCCCGGAGCAGGGCTACACCTTC
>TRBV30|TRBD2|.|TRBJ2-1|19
CAWSPGGALSGGTYNEQFF
TGTGCCTGGAGTCCTGGGGGGGCTTTGAGCGGGGGTACCTACAATGAGCAGTTCTTC
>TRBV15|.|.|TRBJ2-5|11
CATSRVGTQYF
TGTGCCACCAGCAGAGTGGGGACCCAGTACTTC
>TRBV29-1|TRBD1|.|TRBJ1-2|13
CSAAGQGAVGYTF
TGCAGCGCCGCGGGGCAGGGGGCGGTTGGCTACACCTTC